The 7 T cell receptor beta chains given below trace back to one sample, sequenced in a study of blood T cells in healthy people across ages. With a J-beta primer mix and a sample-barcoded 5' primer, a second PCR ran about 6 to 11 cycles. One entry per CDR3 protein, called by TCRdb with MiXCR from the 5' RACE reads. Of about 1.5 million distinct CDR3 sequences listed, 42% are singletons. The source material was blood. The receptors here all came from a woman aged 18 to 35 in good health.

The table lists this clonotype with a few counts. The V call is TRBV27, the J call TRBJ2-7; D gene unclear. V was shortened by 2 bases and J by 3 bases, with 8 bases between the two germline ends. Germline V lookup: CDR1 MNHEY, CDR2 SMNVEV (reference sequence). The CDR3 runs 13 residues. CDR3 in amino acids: CASSLARNYEQYF. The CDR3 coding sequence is TGTGCCAGCAGTTTAGCTAGAAACTACGAGCAGTACTTC.

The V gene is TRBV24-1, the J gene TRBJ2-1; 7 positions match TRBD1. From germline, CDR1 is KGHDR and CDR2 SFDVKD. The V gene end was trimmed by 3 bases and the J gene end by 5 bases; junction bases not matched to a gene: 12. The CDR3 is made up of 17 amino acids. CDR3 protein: CATSDIVPGQAHNEQFF. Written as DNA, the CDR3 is TGTGCCACCAGTGATATCGTCCCTGGACAGGCCCACAATGAGCAGTTCTTC.

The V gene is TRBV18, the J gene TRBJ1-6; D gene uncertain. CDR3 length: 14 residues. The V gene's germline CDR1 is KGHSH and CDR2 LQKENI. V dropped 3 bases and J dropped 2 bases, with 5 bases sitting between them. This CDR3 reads CASSPLTYNSPLHF. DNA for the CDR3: TGTGCCAGCTCACCGTTGACCTATAATTCACCCCTCCACTTT.

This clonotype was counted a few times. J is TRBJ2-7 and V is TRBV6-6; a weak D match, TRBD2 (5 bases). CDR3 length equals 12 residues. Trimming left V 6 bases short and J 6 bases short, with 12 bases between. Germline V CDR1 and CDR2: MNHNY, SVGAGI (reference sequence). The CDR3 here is CASRGGSGEQYF. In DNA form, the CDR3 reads TGTGCCAGCAGAGGCGGGTCGGGCGAGCAGTACTTC.

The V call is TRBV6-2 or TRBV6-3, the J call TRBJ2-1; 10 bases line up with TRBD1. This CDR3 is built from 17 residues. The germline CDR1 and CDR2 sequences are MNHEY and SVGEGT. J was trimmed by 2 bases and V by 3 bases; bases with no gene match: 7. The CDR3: CASSYSVGQGAYNEQFF. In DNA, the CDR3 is TGTGCCAGCAGTTATTCCGTTGGACAGGGGGCCTACAATGAGCAGTTCTTC.

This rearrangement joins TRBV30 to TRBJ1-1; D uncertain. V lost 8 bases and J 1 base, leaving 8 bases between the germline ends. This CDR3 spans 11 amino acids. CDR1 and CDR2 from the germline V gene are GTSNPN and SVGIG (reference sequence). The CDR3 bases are TGTGCCCGGACCGAGAACACTGAAGCTTTCTTT. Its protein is CARTENTEAFF.

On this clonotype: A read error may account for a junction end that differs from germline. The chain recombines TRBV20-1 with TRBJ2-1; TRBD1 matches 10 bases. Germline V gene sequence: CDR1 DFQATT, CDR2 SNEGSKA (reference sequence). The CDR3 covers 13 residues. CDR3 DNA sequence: TGCAGTGCCGGGACAGGGGTCTACAATGTGCAGTTCTTC. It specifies CSAGTGVYNVQFF.